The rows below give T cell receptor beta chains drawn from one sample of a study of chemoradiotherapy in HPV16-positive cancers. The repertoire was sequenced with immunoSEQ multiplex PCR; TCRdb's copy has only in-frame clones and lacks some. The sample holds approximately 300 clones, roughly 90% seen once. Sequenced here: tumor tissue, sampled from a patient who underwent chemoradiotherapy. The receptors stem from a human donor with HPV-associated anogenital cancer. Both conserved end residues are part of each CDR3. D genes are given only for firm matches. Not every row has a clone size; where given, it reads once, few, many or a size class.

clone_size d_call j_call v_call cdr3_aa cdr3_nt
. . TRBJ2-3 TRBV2 CASSEGLAGTDTQYF TGTGCCAGCAGTGAAGGGCTAGCTGGCACAGATACGCAGTATTTT
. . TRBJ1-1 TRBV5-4 CASSLTTGGTEAFF TGTGCCAGCAGCTTGACTACGGGGGGCACTGAAGCTTTCTTT
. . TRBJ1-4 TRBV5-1 CASSPGHRNEKLFF TGCGCCAGCAGCCCGGGACACCGTAATGAAAAACTGTTTTTT
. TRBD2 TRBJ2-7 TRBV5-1 CASSRTSGGGSEQYF TGCGCCAGCAGCAGGACTAGCGGGGGGGGGAGCGAGCAGTACTTC
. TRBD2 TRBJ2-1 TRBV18 CASSPLPSGVRVHEQFF TGTGCCAGCTCACCATTGCCTAGCGGGGTTCGGGTCCATGAGCAGTTCTTC
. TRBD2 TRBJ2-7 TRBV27 CASSLAGVSSYEQYF TGTGCCAGCAGTCTAGCGGGAGTAAGTTCCTACGAGCAGTACTTC
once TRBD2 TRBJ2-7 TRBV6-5 CASSYSSSGRYEQYF TGTGCCAGCAGTTACTCTTCTAGCGGGAGGTACGAGCAGTACTTC
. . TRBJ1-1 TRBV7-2 CASSSPPVAEAFF TGTGCCAGCAGCTCCCCGCCGGTGGCTGAAGCTTTCTTT
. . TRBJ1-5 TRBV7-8 CASSLSGGRQPQHF TGTGCCAGCAGCTTATCGGGCGGGAGACAGCCCCAGCATTTT
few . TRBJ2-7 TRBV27 CASRPRGGGAYEQYF TGTGCCAGCAGACCCCGGGGCGGGGGCGCCTACGAGCAGTACTTC
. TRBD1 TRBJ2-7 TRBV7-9 CASSNSGGNYEQYF TGTGCCAGCAGTAACTCAGGGGGCAACTACGAGCAGTACTTC
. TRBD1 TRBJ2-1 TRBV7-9 CASSLVVRDRTYNEQFF TGTGCCAGCAGCTTAGTGGTCCGGGACAGGACATACAATGAGCAGTTCTTC
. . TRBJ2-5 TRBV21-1 CASRISIATLSETQYF TGTGCCAGCAGGATTTCAATAGCTACACTTTCTGAGACCCAGTACTTC
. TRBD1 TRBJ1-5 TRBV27 CATQQGADNQPQHF TGTGCCACACAACAGGGGGCGGATAATCAGCCCCAGCATTTT
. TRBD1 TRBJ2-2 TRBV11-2 CASSLQGTDTGELFF TGTGCCAGCAGCTTGCAGGGGACAGACACCGGGGAGCTGTTTTTT
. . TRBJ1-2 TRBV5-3 CARKRQLYGYTF TGTGCCAGAAAGAGACAGTTGTATGGCTACACCTTC
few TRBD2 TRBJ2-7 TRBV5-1 CASSRTSGGGSEQYF TGCGCCAGCAGCAGGACTAGCGGGGGGGGGAGCGAGCAGTACTTC
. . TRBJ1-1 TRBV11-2 CASMNRGDRANTEAFF TGTGCCAGCATGAACCGAGGGGACCGAGCAAACACTGAAGCTTTCTTT
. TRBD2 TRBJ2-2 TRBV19 CASLTSGGNTGELFF TGTGCCAGTCTGACTAGCGGTGGGAACACCGGGGAGCTGTTTTTT
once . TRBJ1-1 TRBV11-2 CASTKRDVNTEAFF TGTGCCAGCACAAAGAGGGACGTGAACACTGAAGCTTTCTTT
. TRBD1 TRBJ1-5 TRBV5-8 CASSRRQGSNQPQHF TGTGCCAGCAGCAGGAGACAGGGTAGCAATCAGCCCCAGCATTTT
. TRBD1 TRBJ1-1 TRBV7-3 CASSSQGQGLTEAFF TGTGCCAGCAGCTCCCAAGGACAGGGGCTGACTGAAGCTTTCTTT
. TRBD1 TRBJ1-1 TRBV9 CASSAAGGGTAKAFF TGTGCCAGCAGCGCGGCTGGGGGAGGGACAGCAAAAGCTTTCTTT
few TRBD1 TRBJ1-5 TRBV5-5 CASRSTGGSSPQHF TGTGCCAGCAGAAGTACAGGGGGCTCTTCGCCCCAGCATTTT
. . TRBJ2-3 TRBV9 CASSVDSRPTYTDTQYF TGTGCCAGCAGCGTAGATTCGCGGCCGACCTACACAGATACGCAGTATTTT
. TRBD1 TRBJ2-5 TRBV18 CASSPGGQDSTQYF TGTGCCAGCTCACCAGGCGGACAGGACTCGACCCAGTACTTC
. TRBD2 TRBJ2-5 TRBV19 CASSGTSGSQKTQYF TGTGCCAGTAGTGGGACTAGCGGGAGTCAAAAGACCCAGTACTTC
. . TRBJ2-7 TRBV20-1 CSGRTDYEQYF TGCAGTGGGAGGACAGACTACGAGCAGTACTTC
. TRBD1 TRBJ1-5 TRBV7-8 CASSLGGQGSDQPQHF TGTGCCAGCAGCTTAGGAGGACAGGGGTCGGATCAGCCCCAGCATTTT
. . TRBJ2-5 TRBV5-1 CASSPAYRDGETQYF TGCGCCAGCAGCCCTGCCTACAGGGACGGAGAGACCCAGTACTTC
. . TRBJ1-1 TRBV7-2 CASSPTGTEAFF TGTGCCAGCAGCCCGACTGGCACTGAAGCTTTCTTT